The 8 T cell receptor beta chains given below trace back to one sample, sequenced in a study of blood T cells in healthy people across ages (dated by TCRdb to 2015 to 2017). The receptor library was made with 5' RACE. Data came from an Illumina HiSeq 2500. A second PCR of about 7 to 12 cycles was run with a J-beta primer mix and a sample-barcoded 5' primer. TCRdb handled the public reads itself, with Q25 trimming in fastp and clone calling in MiXCR, and kept productive beta chains. For every CDR3 protein sequence, its rows merge into one entry that carries the most common genes and DNA. This sample lists 790,000 or so distinct CDR3 sequences; about 42% were detected once. Of the sample, 15% to 20% is held by the ten largest clones. Source material: blood. The receptors were sampled from a man aged 80 or over in good health.

The J gene is TRBJ2-3, the V gene TRBV5-6; no clear D gene. The CDR3 is 13 amino acids. Trimming shortened V by 4 bases and J by 2 bases, and 8 bases separated the two germline ends. Germline CDR1 SGHDT, CDR2 YYEEEE. The CDR3 DNA reads TGTGCCAGCAGCCCCTGGGTCACAGATACGCAGTATTTT. Translation gives CASSPWVTDTQYF.

As concerns this clonotype: This could be a read error, since a much larger clone is one nucleotide away. The chain recombines TRBV7-2 with TRBJ2-5; D gene ambiguous. The DNA matches TRBJ2-7 better at its end, which makes the J call doubtful. CDR1 SGHTA and CDR2 FQGNSA come from the germline V gene. The CDR3 totals 13 residues. Written as DNA, the CDR3 is TGTGCCAGCAGCCCTGAGATTTTCCACGAGCAGTACTTC. Its protein product is CASSPEIFHEQYF.

This clonotype has more than one count but fewer than ten. This chain uses TRBV2 with TRBJ2-2; D perhaps matches TRBD1 (5 bases). The CDR3 is 14 amino acids. The germline gives CDR1 SNHLY, CDR2 FYNNEI. V dropped 7 bases and J dropped 3 bases, with 12 bases sitting between them. The CDR3 DNA reads TGTGCCAGCAAACCAGGGTTGGACACCGGGGAGCTGTTTTTT. This codes for CASKPGLDTGELFF.

The J gene is TRBJ2-7, the V gene TRBV6-2 or TRBV6-3; the match to TRBD1 covers 7 bases. V lost 5 bases and J lost 2; bases outside the gene matches: 6. Germline V CDR1 and CDR2: MNHEY, SVGEGT. The CDR3 runs 14 residues. DNA for the CDR3: TGTGCCAGCAGTCCCGAGGGGGCGACCTACGAGCAGTACTTC. The encoded protein is CASSPEGATYEQYF.

The chain recombines TRBV20-1 with TRBJ2-5; TRBD2 agrees at 13 bases. In germline, CDR1 is DFQATT, CDR2 SNEGSKA (reference sequence). The CDR3 consists of 16 residues. Trimming cost V 0 bases and J 9 bases; bases outside gene matches: 10. In DNA form, the CDR3 reads TGCAGTGCTAGAGATCTCAGGACTAGCGGGAGTGAGGCCCAGTACTTC. Protein product: CSARDLRTSGSEAQYF.

The J gene is TRBJ2-3, the V gene TRBV2, with 9 bases lining up with TRBD1. Germline trimming cut 3 bases from V and 4 bases from J; bases unmatched to any gene: 5. CDR3 size: 15 residues. Germline V gene data show CDR1 as SNHLY and CDR2 as FYNNEI. The CDR3 spells CASSDAGTGSDTQYF. As DNA, the CDR3 is TGTGCCAGCAGTGATGCCGGGACAGGGTCAGATACGCAGTATTTT.

J is TRBJ2-1 and V is TRBV20-1; TRBD2 aligns across 8 bases. Germline loops: CDR1 DFQATT, CDR2 SNEGSKA (reference sequence). V lost 6 bases, J lost 4 bases, and 17 bases stayed unmatched. The CDR3 is 17 amino acids. CDR3 DNA: TGCAGTGCCCCACGGGAGGGGCCCCAAAACATATACAATGAGCAGTTCTTC. Its translation: CSAPREGPQNIYNEQFF.

On this clonotype: A much more abundant neighbour one base away suggests this may be a read error. This chain uses TRBV10-3 with TRBJ2-1; no reliable D call. V was cut by 1 base and J by 10 bases, with 5 bases left in between. Germline V lookup: CDR1 ENHRY, CDR2 SYGVKD. There are 11 residues in the CDR3. Here the CDR3 reads CAISELGEQFF. CDR3 nucleotide sequence: TGTGCCATCAGTGAGTTGGGCGAGCAGTTCTTC.